Listed here is a single T cell receptor beta chain. Its antigen is unknown. No qualities accompany the bases; no much larger clone lies one base away. The record originates from a study of T-cell memory formation after mild COVID-19 (dated by TCRdb to the early 2020s). In terms of the full investigation: TCR sequence clusters from the two donors were found to be largely donor specific. In two donors, T-cell clones that expanded and contracted after mild COVID-19 were tracked by sequencing TCRalpha and TCRbeta repertoires over time. The cohort comprised two young, previously healthy adult volunteers, one female and one male. Results the study describes overall, beyond this receptor: Contracting CD4+ clones appeared mostly in the CM and EM memory subsets, whereas CD8+ clones were enriched in EMRA. Some responding clones were detected in pre-infection memory, suggesting pre-existing cross-reactive memory T cells joined the SARS-CoV-2 response. The study included only a couple of mild cases, and larger cohorts that include severe cases with pre-infection samples were judged to be necessary. From day 15 to 85, contracting clones showed balanced CD4/CD8 phenotypes, whereas a second wave of clones that expanded from day 15 to 37 leaned towards CD4+. SARS-CoV-2 specificity was not confirmed for the second-wave clones peaking on day 37.

These reads were obtained on an Illumina NovaSeq 6000. TCRalpha and TCRbeta cDNA libraries were built by 5'RACE with constant-segment primers, adding sample barcodes and unique molecular identifiers. RNA was extracted from every sample with Trizol reagent. Amplification of the libraries took two PCR steps, and the second step added a second sample barcode plus Illumina TruSeq adapters. Sequencing of the libraries was done on an Illumina NovaSeq, producing 2 x 150 bp paired-end reads. In the paper's pipeline: Reads were demultiplexed and collapsed into UMI-guided consensus sequences with migec v1.2.7. Using mixcr v2.1.11, the UMI consensuses were aligned to TRA and TRB V and J templates and assembled into clonotypes. A clonotype was counted as expanded or contracted only if both edgeR and NoisET called the change significant, with noise models trained on biological replicates. edgeR calls used a false discovery rate-adjusted p below 0.01 and a log2 fold-change threshold of 1. As an exploratory analysis of dynamics, max-normalized trajectories of the 1000 most abundant clonotypes were examined by PCA with hierarchical clustering. Separately sequenced CD4+ and CD8+ repertoires were used to assign the CD4 or CD8 phenotype of responding clones. TCRdb redid the processing of the public reads, applying fastp at Q25 and MiXCR, and retained in-frame beta chains. All rows with the same CDR3 protein become a single entry with the most common DNA and genes. These V and J calls originate from TCRdb's pipeline instead of the authors' own analysis. The sample table contains just over 400,000 distinct CDR3 sequences; only one count was recorded for about a quarter of them. About an eighth of the sample rests with the top ten.

PBMCs were isolated by Ficoll-Paque density gradient centrifugation. Sequencing was performed on PBMCs or a T cell subset sorted from them (not recorded which). This TCR was recovered from an adult woman who had mild COVID-19 (a few samples of this study predate the infection). The sample titles of this study are shuffled in the database, so cell type and time point are left out; the donor was told from shared clones.

The CDR3: CASSLVVTNEKLFF. The bases read TGTGCCAGCAGCTTAGTAGTAACTAATGAAAAACTGTTTTTT. The sequence links TRBV7-2 to TRBJ1-4, with no D gene named confidently. Taken from cysteine to phenylalanine, the CDR3 has 14 residues. Only the CDR3 region is kept as DNA, spanning 42 bases read in frame from base 1. Via the germline V gene, CDR1 is SGHTA and CDR2 FQGNSA. V drops 1 base and J drops 1 base, leaving 4 bases in between.